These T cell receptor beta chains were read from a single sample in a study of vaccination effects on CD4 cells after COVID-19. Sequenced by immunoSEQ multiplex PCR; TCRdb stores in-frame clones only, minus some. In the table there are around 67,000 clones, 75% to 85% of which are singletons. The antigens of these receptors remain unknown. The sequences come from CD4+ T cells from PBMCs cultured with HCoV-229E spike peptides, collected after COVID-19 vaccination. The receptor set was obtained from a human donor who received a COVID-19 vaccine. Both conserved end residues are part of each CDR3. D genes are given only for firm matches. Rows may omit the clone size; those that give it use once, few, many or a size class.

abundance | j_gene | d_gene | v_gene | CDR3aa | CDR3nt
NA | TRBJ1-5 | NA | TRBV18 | CASSPQGFQPQHF | TGTGCCAGCTCACCACAGGGTTTTCAGCCCCAGCATTTT
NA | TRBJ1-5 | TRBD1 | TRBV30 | CAWTGGDNQPQHF | TGTGCCTGGACAGGGGGCGACAATCAGCCCCAGCATTTT
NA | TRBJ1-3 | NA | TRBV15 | CATRGPSGNTIYF | TGTGCCACCAGAGGACCGTCTGGAAACACCATATATTTT
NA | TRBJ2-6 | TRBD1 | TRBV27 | CASSIRTGSGANVLTF | TGTGCCAGCAGTATCCGGACAGGGTCTGGGGCCAACGTCCTGACTTTC
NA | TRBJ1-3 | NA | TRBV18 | CASSPQSSGNTIYF | TGTGCCAGCTCGCCTCAAAGCTCTGGAAACACCATATATTTT
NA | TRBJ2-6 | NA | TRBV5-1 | CASSTGQLSGANVLTF | TGCGCCAGCAGCACGGGACAACTCTCTGGGGCCAACGTCCTGACTTTC
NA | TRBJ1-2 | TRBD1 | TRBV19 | CASNDRDRGSYGYTF | TGTGCCAGTAACGACCGGGACAGGGGATCTTATGGCTACACCTTC
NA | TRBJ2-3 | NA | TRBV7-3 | CASSLIGAGLGPTDTQYF | TGTGCCAGCAGCTTAATCGGGGCGGGACTCGGGCCCACAGATACGCAGTATTTT
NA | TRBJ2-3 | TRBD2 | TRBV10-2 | CASKRTSGGPTSTDTQYF | TGCGCCAGCAAGCGGACTAGCGGGGGGCCGACTAGCACAGATACGCAGTATTTT
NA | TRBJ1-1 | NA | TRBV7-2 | CASSLVAGGEAFF | TGTGCCAGCAGCTTAGTAGCGGGGGGTGAAGCTTTCTTT
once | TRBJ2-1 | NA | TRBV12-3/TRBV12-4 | CASNSEPYNEQFF | TGTGCCAGCAATAGCGAGCCCTACAATGAGCAGTTCTTC
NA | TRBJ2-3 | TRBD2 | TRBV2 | CASLRERGSTDTQYF | TGTGCCAGCCTCCGTGAGCGGGGTAGCACAGATACGCAGTATTTT
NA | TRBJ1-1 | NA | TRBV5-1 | CASSLSRGNTEAFF | TGCGCCAGCAGCTTGTCGAGGGGTAACACTGAAGCTTTCTTT
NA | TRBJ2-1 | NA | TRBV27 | CASSSFSSYNEQFF | TGTGCCAGCAGTTCCTTTTCCTCCTACAATGAGCAGTTCTTC
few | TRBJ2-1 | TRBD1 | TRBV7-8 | CASSSGTGVYNEQFF | TGTGCCAGCAGCTCCGGGACAGGGGTCTACAATGAGCAGTTCTTC
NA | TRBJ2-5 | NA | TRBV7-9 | CASSPDRGTQYF | TGTGCCAGCAGTCCGGACCGGGGGACCCAGTACTTC
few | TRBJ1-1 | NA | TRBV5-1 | CASSLVLETEAFF | TGCGCCAGCAGCTTGGTCCTGGAGACTGAAGCTTTCTTT
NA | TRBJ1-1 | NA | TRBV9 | CASSPRAGDKTEAFF | TGTGCCAGCAGCCCCCGCGCAGGGGACAAGACTGAAGCTTTCTTT
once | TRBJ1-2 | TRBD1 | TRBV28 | CASSTPGQGGNGYTF | TGTGCCAGCAGTACACCGGGACAGGGGGGGAATGGCTACACCTTC
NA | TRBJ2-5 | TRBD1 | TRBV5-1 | CASSLDFGTEQETQYF | TGCGCCAGCAGCTTGGATTTTGGGACAGAGCAAGAGACCCAGTACTTC
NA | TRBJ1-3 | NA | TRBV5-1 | CASSLGLGSGNTIYF | TGCGCCAGCAGCTTGGGGTTGGGCTCTGGAAACACCATATATTTT
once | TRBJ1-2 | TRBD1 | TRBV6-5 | CASASTGLRGGYTF | TGTGCCAGCGCCTCGACAGGGCTGAGGGGAGGCTACACCTTC
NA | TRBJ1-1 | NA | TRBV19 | CASSRGYGTEAFF | TGTGCCAGTAGTAGGGGGTATGGCACTGAAGCTTTCTTT
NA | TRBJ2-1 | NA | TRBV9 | CASSDTGNVGYNEQFF | TGTGCCAGCAGCGATACAGGGAATGTAGGCTACAATGAGCAGTTCTTC
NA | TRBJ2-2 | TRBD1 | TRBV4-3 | CASSRQGRTGELFF | TGCGCCAGCAGCCGACAGGGACGCACCGGGGAGCTGTTTTTT
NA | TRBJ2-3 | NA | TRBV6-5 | CASKAGTDTQYF | TGTGCCAGCAAGGCGGGCACAGATACGCAGTATTTT
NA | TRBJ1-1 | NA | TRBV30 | CAWRPEGGSRSTSTEAFF | TGTGCCTGGAGACCCGAGGGGGGGTCGCGTAGCACGAGCACTGAAGCTTTCTTT
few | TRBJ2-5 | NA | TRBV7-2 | CASSLASGTQYF | TGTGCCAGCAGCTTAGCTAGTGGGACCCAGTACTTC
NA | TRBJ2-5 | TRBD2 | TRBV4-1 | CASSQAGGRLAGEETQYF | TGCGCCAGCAGCCAAGCCGGCGGTCGGCTAGCGGGGGAAGAGACCCAGTACTTC
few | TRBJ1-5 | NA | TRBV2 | CASSDVGGQPQHF | TGTGCCAGCAGTGATGTTGGGGGTCAGCCCCAGCATTTT
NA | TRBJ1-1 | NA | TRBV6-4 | CASSDSSRQGNTEAFF | TGTGCCAGCAGTGACTCTTCAAGGCAGGGGAACACTGAAGCTTTCTTT
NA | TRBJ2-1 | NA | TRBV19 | CASSMVQWASSYNEQFF | TGTGCCAGTAGTATGGTTCAGTGGGCGAGCTCCTACAATGAGCAGTTCTTC
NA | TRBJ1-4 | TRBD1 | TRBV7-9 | CASSLGVTGQGGPEKLFF | TGTGCCAGCAGCTTAGGGGTCACGGGACAGGGCGGCCCTGAAAAACTGTTTTTT
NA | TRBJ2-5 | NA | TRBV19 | CASSISQLQETQYF | TGTGCCAGTAGTATATCCCAGCTTCAAGAGACCCAGTACTTC
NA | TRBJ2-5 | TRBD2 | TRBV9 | CASSVSGGLAGVETQYF | TGTGCCAGCAGCGTTTCCGGTGGACTAGCGGGGGTTGAGACCCAGTACTTC
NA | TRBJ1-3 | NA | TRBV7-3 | CASSARSGNTIYF | TGTGCCAGCAGCGCCCGATCTGGAAACACCATATATTTT
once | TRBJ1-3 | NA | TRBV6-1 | CASSELGGQGNTIYF | TGTGCCAGCAGTGAACTAGGGGGGCAAGGAAACACCATATATTTT
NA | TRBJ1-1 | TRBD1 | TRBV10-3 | CAISNRGLNTEAFF | TGTGCCATCAGCAACAGGGGATTGAACACTGAAGCTTTCTTT
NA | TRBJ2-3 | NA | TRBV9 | CASSVNSGTDTQYF | TGTGCCAGCAGCGTAAATAGCGGCACAGATACGCAGTATTTT
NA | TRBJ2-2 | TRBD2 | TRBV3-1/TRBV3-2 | CASSRKTSGGITGELFF | TGTGCCAGCAGCCGGAAGACTAGCGGGGGTATTACCGGGGAGCTGTTTTTT
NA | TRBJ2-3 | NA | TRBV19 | CASSPTGTDTQYF | TGTGCCAGTAGCCCGACGGGCACAGATACGCAGTATTTT
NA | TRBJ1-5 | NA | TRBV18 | CASSAGTQNNQPQHF | TGTGCCAGCTCGGCCGGGACGCAGAACAATCAGCCCCAGCATTTT
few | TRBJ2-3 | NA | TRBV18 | CASSPPIGESSTDTQYF | TGTGCCAGCTCACCACCGATAGGAGAGTCTAGCACAGATACGCAGTATTTT
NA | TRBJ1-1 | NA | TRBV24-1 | CATSGAAGQAFF | TGTGCCACCAGTGGAGCGGCGGGTCAAGCTTTCTTT